The 28 T cell receptor beta chains below all came from one sample that was sequenced in a study of T-cell memory formation after mild COVID-19. TCRdb re-called the 5' RACE reads through MiXCR, storing one row per CDR3 protein. The sample lists 200,000 to 250,000 distinct CDR3 sequences, around a tenth occurring once. The sequencing input was PBMCs or a T cell subset sorted from them (not recorded which). Receptors originate from a young man who had mild COVID-19 (a few samples of this study predate the infection). Cell type and time point are not known.

The genes are TRBV7-6 and TRBJ2-2, with 8 bases matching TRBD1. V was pared by 5 bases and J by 4 bases, with 6 bases of the junction left unmatched. The CDR3 contains 15 residues. Germline V gene sequence: CDR1 SGHVS, CDR2 FNYEAQ. In DNA form, the CDR3 reads TGTGCCAGCAGCAGGCGGACAGGGACCACCGGGGAGCTGTTTTTT. Residues: CASSRRTGTTGELFF.

This clonotype showed up just a few times. The chain has TRBV9 and TRBJ2-2; D call uncertain. Trimming cost V 4 bases and J 0 bases, with 7 bases left between them. The CDR3 covers 14 residues. Germline V CDR1 and CDR2: SGDLS, YYNGEE. The CDR3 is CASSSATNTGELFF. CDR3 bases: TGTGCCAGCAGCTCGGCAACGAACACCGGGGAGCTGTTTTTT.

In this sample, this clonotype turned up a few times. V is TRBV4-1 and J is TRBJ1-1; TRBD1 agrees at 7 bases. V lost 1 base and J lost 5; bases outside the gene matches: 7. CDR1 is MGHRA and CDR2 is YSYEKL in the germline V gene. This CDR3 has 15 residues. The CDR3 DNA sequence: TGCGCCAGCAGCCAAGTTAAGACAGGGTGGACTGAAGCTTTCTTT. Translated: CASSQVKTGWTEAFF.

This clonotype came up many times. V usage is TRBV6-2 or TRBV6-3 and J usage is TRBJ2-7, with 11 bases identical to TRBD1. The CDR3 loop spans 15 amino acids. The ends lost 0 bases at V and 3 bases at J; junction bases unmatched: 1. Germline CDR1 MNHEY, CDR2 SVGEGT. The chain's CDR3 is CASSYSGTGGYEQYV. CDR3 nucleotides: TGTGCCAGCAGTTACTCCGGGACAGGGGGCTACGAGCAGTACGTC.

This chain joins TRBV20-1 and TRBJ1-4; TRBD1 might be the D (5 bases). V dropped 1 base and J dropped 17 bases, with 17 bases sitting between them. The CDR3 has 12 residues. Germline loops: CDR1 DFQATT, CDR2 SNEGSKA (reference sequence). The CDR3 here is CSARGGRAKVFF. CDR3 nucleotides: TGCAGTGCTAGAGGCGGCAGGGCCAAAGTCTTTTTT.

This clonotype was detected ten times or more. The chain links TRBV29-1 to TRBJ2-1; D gene ambiguous. Trimming removed 4 bases from V and 6 bases from J, with 10 bases in between. The length of the CDR3 is 12 residues. In germline, CDR1 is SQVTM, CDR2 ANQGSEA. CDR3 residues: CSVGFMGNEQFF. CDR3 nucleotides: TGCAGCGTTGGTTTTATGGGCAATGAGCAGTTCTTC.

The rearrangement uses TRBV6-5 and TRBJ2-6; D is ambiguous. CDR1 and CDR2 (germline): MNHEY, SVGAGI. The CDR3 is 15 residues long. Trimming cost V 8 bases and J 0 bases, with 11 bases left between them. This chain's CDR3 is CASLTASSGANVLTF. The CDR3 DNA reads as TGTGCCAGCTTGACGGCAAGCTCTGGGGCCAACGTCCTGACTTTC.

This clonotype was seen at least ten times. The chain has TRBV6-6 and TRBJ2-7; 12 positions agree with TRBD1. Germline loops: CDR1 MNHNY, CDR2 SVGAGI (reference sequence). V lost 6 bases, J lost 0 bases, and 9 bases stayed unmatched. This CDR3 spans 17 amino acids. The CDR3 nucleotides read TGTGCCAGCAGAGGGGGACAGGGGGCTCCGAGCTCCTACGAGCAGTACGTC. Residues: CASRGGQGAPSSYEQYV.

This clonotype showed up just once. This rearrangement joins TRBV4-3 to TRBJ1-3; D ambiguous. This CDR3 region has 15 residues. Germline loops: CDR1 LGHNA, CDR2 YSLEER. The V and J ends lost 0 bases and 0 bases respectively, with 6 bases between them. The CDR3: CASSQDPSSGNTIYF. DNA of the CDR3: TGCGCCAGCAGCCAAGATCCCTCCTCTGGAAACACCATATATTTT.

This clonotype turned up a few times. This chain uses TRBV7-2 with TRBJ2-3; the D gene could be TRBD1 or TRBD2 (5 bases each). The V gene's germline CDR1 is SGHTA and CDR2 FQGNSA. V lost 3 bases and J lost 9, with 7 bases in between. CDR3 length: 11 residues. The chain's CDR3 is CASSFGATQYF. CDR3 in DNA: TGTGCCAGCAGCTTCGGGGCGACGCAGTATTTT.

This clonotype showed up just a few times. The J gene is TRBJ2-5, the V gene TRBV20-1; a weak D match, TRBD1 (5 bases). V lost 3 bases and J lost 4, with 9 bases in between. The CDR3 contains 12 residues. The germline V gene has CDR1 DFQATT and CDR2 SNEGSKA (reference sequence). The CDR3 is CSARAGLETQYF. CDR3 sequence (DNA): TGCAGTGCTAGGGCAGGGTTAGAGACCCAGTACTTC.

This clonotype was recorded at least ten times. V and J are TRBV6-5 and TRBJ1-2, with 10 bases matching TRBD1. Germline V gene data show CDR1 as MNHEY and CDR2 as SVGAGI. With V trimmed by 6 bases and J by 6 bases, 4 bases remained unmatched. The CDR3 spans 13 residues. The CDR3 nucleotides are TGTGCCAGCAGACGACAGGGGGCAGATGGCTACACCTTC. Protein: CASRRQGADGYTF.

There are a few counts of this clonotype. CDR3 in DNA: TGTGCCAGCAGCTTGAGGGGCGGCAACACCATATATTTT. Residues: CASSLRGGNTIYF. The chain couples TRBV5-6 to TRBJ1-3; the D gene is possibly TRBD1 (5 bases). CDR1 and CDR2 from the germline V gene are SGHDT and YYEEEE. The V end was cut by 1 base, the J end by 7 bases, with 9 bases between. The CDR3 spans 13 residues.

The V call is TRBV19, the J call TRBJ2-7; D assignment may be TRBD1 or TRBD2 (5 bases each). Germline V lookup: CDR1 LNHDA, CDR2 SQIVND (reference sequence). The CDR3 runs to 17 residues. The V and J ends lost 3 bases and 6 bases respectively, with 24 bases between them. CDR3 loop: CASSIWAVGDLLREQYF. The CDR3 coding sequence is TGTGCCAGTAGTATTTGGGCAGTTGGGGACCTCCTACGCGAGCAGTACTTC.

There are a few counts of this clonotype. The J gene is TRBJ2-2, the V gene TRBV20-1; 7 positions agree with TRBD1. The ends lost 5 bases at V and 2 bases at J; junction bases unmatched: 8. The length of the CDR3 is 15 residues. Germline values: CDR1 DFQATT, CDR2 SNEGSKA (reference sequence). This chain's CDR3 is CSARLGQVNTGELFF. Here the CDR3 DNA reads TGCAGTGCTCGATTAGGACAGGTCAACACCGGGGAGCTGTTTTTT.

The V gene is TRBV7-9, the J gene TRBJ2-1; 7 positions match TRBD1. The CDR3 is made up of 16 amino acids. CDR1 and CDR2 (germline): SEHNR, FQNEAQ (reference sequence). Trimming at V came to 1 base and at J to 2 bases, leaving 5 bases not matched to a gene. The DNA for the CDR3 is TGTGCCAGCAGCTTAGGAGGACAGGCGGCCTACAATGAGCAGTTCTTC. The encoded protein is CASSLGGQAAYNEQFF.

This clonotype was recorded a few times. This rearrangement joins TRBV12-3 or TRBV12-4 to TRBJ2-2, with TRBD2 identical over 12 bases. CDR3 length: 15 amino acids. After removal of 6 bases from V and 7 bases from J, the junction contained 6 bases not matched to a gene. As DNA, the CDR3 is TGTGCCAGCAGGAGACTAGCGGGGGCGAGCGGGGAGCTGTTTTTT. It specifies CASRRLAGASGELFF.

The chain has TRBV7-2 and TRBJ1-1, with no clear D. The germline V and J ends were trimmed by 3 bases and 0 bases, with 14 bases remaining between them. The V gene's germline CDR1 is SGHTA and CDR2 FQGNSA. The CDR3 runs to 16 residues. In DNA form, the CDR3 reads TGTGCCAGCAGCTTGTTCGCAGGAGATTTGAACACTGAAGCTTTCTTT. Amino acids: CASSLFAGDLNTEAFF.

V usage is TRBV6-2 or TRBV6-3 and J usage is TRBJ2-7, with 10 bases lining up with TRBD2. Germline values: CDR1 MNHEY, CDR2 SVGEGT. The CDR3 length is 15 residues. Unmatched junction bases numbered 5, after V lost 2 bases and J lost 4 bases. CDR3 sequence: CASSYDDSGGYEQYF. The CDR3 DNA reads as TGTGCCAGCAGTTACGACGATAGCGGGGGGTACGAGCAGTACTTC.

V gene TRBV29-1 combines with J gene TRBJ2-7, with TRBD1 identical over 9 bases. Germline V CDR1 and CDR2: SQVTM, ANQGSEA. The CDR3 loop spans 14 amino acids. J gave up 4 bases and V 6 bases, and 10 bases lay outside the gene matches. Here the CDR3 DNA reads TGCAGCGTGCAGGACAGGGGCGCTGGATACGAGCAGTACTTC. This sequence encodes CSVQDRGAGYEQYF.

This clonotype was recorded a few times. V is TRBV10-3 and J is TRBJ1-2; D is ambiguous. This CDR3 spans 13 amino acids. The V gene's germline CDR1 is ENHRY and CDR2 SYGVKD. Trimming cost V 0 bases and J 8 bases, with 10 bases left between them. CDR3 nucleotides: TGTGCCATCAGTGAGTCGGGGTTAAACGGCTACACCTTC. Protein: CAISESGLNGYTF.

This clonotype was seen a few times. The CDR3, as DNA: TGTGCCTGGGAAGGGCAGCCCAATTCACCCCTCCACTTT. The encoded protein is CAWEGQPNSPLHF. This chain connects TRBV30 to TRBJ1-6; D gene uncertain. V was pared by 5 bases and J by 7 bases, with 12 bases between. Germline V CDR1 and CDR2: GTSNPN, SVGIG (reference sequence). The length of the CDR3 is 13 residues.

This clonotype was counted many times. V is TRBV7-9 and J is TRBJ2-7, with D perhaps TRBD1 (6 bases). Looked up from germline, CDR1 is SEHNR and CDR2 is FQNEAQ (reference sequence). CDR3 length: 13 residues. With 4 bases removed from V and 6 bases from J, the gap between germline ends came to 13 bases. This CDR3 reads CASSSGVISEQYF. CDR3 DNA: TGTGCCAGCAGCTCAGGGGTAATCTCCGAGCAGTACTTC.

The gene calls are TRBV20-1 and TRBJ1-2; 7 bases match TRBD1. Trimming took 0 bases from V and 4 from J; bases not matched to a gene: 5. The V gene's germline CDR1 is DFQATT and CDR2 SNEGSKA (reference sequence). The CDR3 contains 14 residues. The CDR3 DNA sequence: TGCAGTGCTAGAGAGGGGACAGCACTCTATGGCTACACCTTC. Translated, it gives CSAREGTALYGYTF.

The chain employs TRBV6-5 and TRBJ1-2; possible D gene TRBD1, 6 bases. Germline V gives CDR1 MNHEY, CDR2 SVGAGI. Trimming removed 8 bases at V and 6 bases at J, with 13 bases between. This CDR3 spans 12 amino acids. The CDR3 coding sequence is TGTGCCAGCGGTACAGGGACGGATGGCTACACCTTC. As protein: CASGTGTDGYTF.

The gene calls are TRBV20-1 and TRBJ1-1; D remains unclear. CDR3 length: 11 residues. Trimming took off 5 bases at V and 6 bases at J, with 10 bases between the two ends. Germline assignment: CDR1 DFQATT and CDR2 SNEGSKA (reference sequence). In DNA, the CDR3 is TGCAGTGCTCCCGCCCCGGCTGAAGCTTTCTTT. It is translated as CSAPAPAEAFF.

This clonotype was seen a few times. The rearrangement links TRBV4-2 to TRBJ2-3; 7 bases are shared with TRBD2. Germline V gene data show CDR1 as LGHNA and CDR2 as YNFKEQ. With V trimmed by 2 bases and J by 6 bases, 8 bases remained unmatched. There are 15 residues in the CDR3. DNA of the CDR3: TGTGCCAGCAGCCAAAGGAGCGGGGTCCCTGATACGCAGTATTTT. Its translation: CASSQRSGVPDTQYF.

This clonotype was seen only once. V usage is TRBV4-2 and J usage is TRBJ2-1; 7 bases are a match to TRBD1. V gave up 5 bases and J gave up 7 bases; unmatched junction bases: 8. CDR3 size: 14 residues. Germline loops: CDR1 LGHNA, CDR2 YNFKEQ. The CDR3: CASSIQGRGNEQFF. The CDR3 coding sequence is TGTGCCAGCAGCATACAGGGGCGCGGGAATGAGCAGTTCTTC.